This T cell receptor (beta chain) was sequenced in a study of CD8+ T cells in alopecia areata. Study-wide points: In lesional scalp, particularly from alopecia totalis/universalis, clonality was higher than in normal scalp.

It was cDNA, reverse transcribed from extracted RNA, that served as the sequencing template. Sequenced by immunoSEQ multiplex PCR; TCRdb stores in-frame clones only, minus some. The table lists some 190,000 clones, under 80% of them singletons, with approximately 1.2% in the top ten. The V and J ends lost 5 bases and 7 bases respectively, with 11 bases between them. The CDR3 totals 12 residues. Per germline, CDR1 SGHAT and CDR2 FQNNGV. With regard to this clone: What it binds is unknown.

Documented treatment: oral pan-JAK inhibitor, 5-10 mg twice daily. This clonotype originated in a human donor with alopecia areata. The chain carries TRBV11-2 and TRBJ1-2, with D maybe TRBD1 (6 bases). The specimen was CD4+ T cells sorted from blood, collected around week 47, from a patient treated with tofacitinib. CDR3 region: CASSLTGTGYTF. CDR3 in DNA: TGTGCCAGCAGCCTCACAGGGACTGGCTACACCTTC.